These T cell receptor beta chains were read from a single sample in a study of CD8 T cells in Susac syndrome. Via MiXCR, TCRdb re-called the immunoSEQ multiplex PCR reads, giving one row per CDR3 protein. The data show 95,000 to 150,000 distinct CDR3 sequences, approximately 96% seen once. The specimen sequenced was CD4+ T cells from PBMCs. These receptors all stem from a human donor with Susac syndrome. CDR3s include the opening cysteine and the closing phenylalanine or tryptophan. The D gene is left open where the match is weak. The size field is filled for only some rows; it gives once, few, many or a size class.

NA,TRBV29-1,TRBJ1-2,NA,TGCAGCGTTGAAGGTCTTTCTGATATTAACTATGGCTACACCTTC,CSVEGLSDINYGYTF
once,TRBV29-1,TRBJ1-2,TRBD1,TGCAGCGGGGCGGGGACAGGGGGCTATGGCTACACCTTC,CSGAGTGGYGYTF
NA,TRBV29-1,TRBJ1-5,NA,TGCAGCGTTAATCAGCCCCAGCATTTT,CSVNQPQHF
NA,TRBV6-2/TRBV6-3,TRBJ1-2,NA,TGTGCCAGCAGCGATCTTATGTCAGGGGAAACCTATGGCTACACCTTC,CASSDLMSGETYGYTF
NA,TRBV12-3/TRBV12-4,TRBJ1-2,NA,TGTGCCAGCAGACTACAGACCTATGGCTACACCTTC,CASRLQTYGYTF
NA,TRBV20-1,TRBJ2-2,TRBD1,TGCAGTGCTAGCGACCACGGGACAGCGAACACCGGGGAGCTGTTTTTT,CSASDHGTANTGELFF
NA,TRBV6-2/TRBV6-3,TRBJ2-7,NA,TGTGCCAGCAAACGACACCGGGGGCAGGAAGAGCAGTACTTC,CASKRHRGQEEQYF
NA,TRBV10-2,TRBJ2-7,TRBD1,TGCGCCAGCAGGATCCCGGGACAGAGCTCCTACGAGCAGTACTTC,CASRIPGQSSYEQYF
once,TRBV11-1,TRBJ2-1,NA,TGTGCCAGCAGCTTAGTAAACTCATACAATGAGCAGTTCTTC,CASSLVNSYNEQFF
NA,TRBV20-1,TRBJ1-5,NA,TGCAGTGCTAGAGGTAATGCCAGGGACAATCAGCCCCAGCATTTT,CSARGNARDNQPQHF
NA,TRBV3-1,TRBJ2-3,NA,TGTGCCAGCAGCCAAGAGGGGAGGACAGATACGCAGTATTTT,CASSQEGRTDTQYF
NA,TRBV29-1,TRBJ2-7,NA,TGCAGCGTTGAAGATCCCATTGGGGTACTACCCTACGAGCAGTACTTC,CSVEDPIGVLPYEQYF
NA,TRBV7-2,TRBJ2-2,NA,TGTGCCAGCAGCTTAGCATCATGGGACGGGGAGCTGTTTTTT,CASSLASWDGELFF
NA,TRBV29-1,TRBJ1-1,NA,TGCAGCGTTCTCCGGGGGGTCACTGAAGCTTTCTTT,CSVLRGVTEAFF
once,TRBV7-2,TRBJ2-4,NA,TGTGCCAGCAGCTTAGGGAGAGGGTACAAAAACATTCAGTACTTC,CASSLGRGYKNIQYF
once,TRBV7-9,TRBJ2-7,TRBD2,TGTGCCAGCAGCTCCGGGACTAGCGGGAGGAAATCGTGGGAGCAGTACTTC,CASSSGTSGRKSWEQYF
NA,TRBV5-6,TRBJ2-6,NA,TGTGCCAGCAACTCTGGGGCCAACGTCCTGACTTTC,CASNSGANVLTF
NA,TRBV5-4,TRBJ2-5,NA,TGTGCCAGCAGTTCGTCGACAAAAGAGACCCAGTACTTC,CASSSSTKETQYF
NA,TRBV5-1,TRBJ2-7,NA,TGCGCCAGCAGCTTGCCCGGGACCCATGGGGAGCAGTACTTC,CASSLPGTHGEQYF
NA,TRBV18,TRBJ2-7,TRBD1,TGTGCCAGCTCACCCGGGACAGGGGGGTACGAGCAGTACTTC,CASSPGTGGYEQYF
once,TRBV5-1,TRBJ2-1,NA,TGCGCCAGCAGCTGGACAAGGAGCTCCTACAATGAGCAGTTCTTC,CASSWTRSSYNEQFF
NA,TRBV28,TRBJ2-5,NA,TGTGCCAGCAGCACCAGGGGGGGGATAGAGACCCAGTACTTC,CASSTRGGIETQYF
NA,TRBV10-3,TRBJ2-2,TRBD2,TGTGCCATCAGCGCAGCGGGAGGAGGCGGGGAGCTGTTTTTT,CAISAAGGGGELFF
NA,TRBV7-9,TRBJ2-1,TRBD2,TGTGCCAGCAGCCCCCCGCAGACCGGCGGGGGTTACAATGAGCAGTTCTTC,CASSPPQTGGGYNEQFF
once,TRBV20-1,TRBJ2-3,TRBD2,TGCAGTGCTAGGACTAGCGGGAGGGCGAGAAGTAGCACAGATACGCAGTATTTT,CSARTSGRARSSTDTQYF
NA,TRBV5-4,TRBJ1-2,NA,TGTGCCAGCAGTAACAGCTATGGCTACACCTTC,CASSNSYGYTF
NA,TRBV7-2,TRBJ2-2,NA,TGTGCCAGCAGCCAGGGGTGGCGCGGGGGGAACACCGGGGAGCTGTTTTTT,CASSQGWRGGNTGELFF
NA,TRBV25-1,TRBJ2-7,TRBD2,TGTGCCAGCCAGGCGGGAGGCGTTACCTACGAGCAGTACTTC,CASQAGGVTYEQYF
NA,TRBV5-4,TRBJ2-2,NA,TGTGCCAGCAGCTCCCCCCAGGGTTCGAACACCGGGGAGCTGTTTTTT,CASSSPQGSNTGELFF
NA,TRBV9,TRBJ1-5,NA,TGTGCCAGCAGCGTAGACGAAGGGGAGCCCCAGCATTTT,CASSVDEGEPQHF
NA,TRBV27,TRBJ1-5,TRBD1,TGTGCCAGCAGGAAGGACAGGGAGGTCAATCAGCCCCAGCATTTT,CASRKDREVNQPQHF
NA,TRBV3-1,TRBJ2-4,NA,TGTGCCAGCAGCCAAGGGACCCCTGCGTGGGGAAACATTCAGTACTTC,CASSQGTPAWGNIQYF
NA,TRBV27,TRBJ1-1,TRBD1,TGTGCCAGCACCTCAGGGGGACATACCACTGAAGCTTTCTTT,CASTSGGHTTEAFF
NA,TRBV7-9,TRBJ1-2,TRBD1,TGTGCCAGCAGCAAGACAGGGGCGGGCTACACCTTC,CASSKTGAGYTF
NA,TRBV27,TRBJ1-5,NA,TGTGCCAGCAGTTTAGGGGGACCGTCTAGCAATCAGCCCCAGCATTTT,CASSLGGPSSNQPQHF
NA,TRBV15,TRBJ1-2,NA,TGTGCCACCAGCAGGGACAGCTATGGCTACACCTTC,CATSRDSYGYTF
NA,TRBV14,TRBJ2-2,NA,TGTGCCAGCAATCTAAACACCGGGGAGCTGTTTTTT,CASNLNTGELFF
NA,TRBV25-1,TRBJ2-3,NA,TGTGCCAGCAGTGAATTCGGGAGCGGGCCCACAGATACGCAGTATTTT,CASSEFGSGPTDTQYF
NA,TRBV18,TRBJ2-3,NA,TGTGCCAGCTCACCAGCCAGCACAGATACGCAGTATTTT,CASSPASTDTQYF
NA,TRBV5-4,TRBJ2-1,TRBD2,TGTGCCAGCAGCTCGACTAGCGGGAGGGCCCAGCAGTTCTTC,CASSSTSGRAQQFF
NA,TRBV9,TRBJ2-3,NA,TGTGCCAGCAGCGTAGGTGGGTCTAGCACAGATACGCAGTATTTT,CASSVGGSSTDTQYF
NA,TRBV3-1,TRBJ2-5,NA,TGTGCCAGCAGCCAACTGATCCAAGAGACCCAGTACTTC,CASSQLIQETQYF
NA,TRBV7-9,TRBJ1-2,NA,TGTGCCAGCAGCCCCCTCCTTCAGGCCTATGGCTACACCTTC,CASSPLLQAYGYTF
NA,TRBV12-3/TRBV12-4,TRBJ2-7,TRBD1,TGTGCCAGCAGTCTGGACAGGCAGTACGAGCAGTACTTC,CASSLDRQYEQYF
NA,TRBV15,TRBJ2-5,NA,TGTGCCACCAGCACAGGGGTCCGGGAGACCCAGTACTTC,CATSTGVRETQYF